A single T cell receptor (beta chain) is shown here with its context. What it binds is not known. The data originate from a study of blood T cells in healthy people across ages. Regarding the study as a whole: Naive T cell percentage showed a strong correlation with the diversity of TCR beta.

This CDR3 is built from 16 residues. Germline CDR1 is MNHNY and CDR2 is SVGAGI (reference sequence). The authors ran a second PCR of 7 to 11 cycles using a sample-barcoded 5' primer and a J-beta primer mix. Each of the samples gave a minimum of 2.5 million paired-end reads that contained CDR3. One entry per CDR3 protein, called by TCRdb with MiXCR from the 5' RACE reads. The profile shows fewer than 750,000 distinct CDR3 sequences, more than 45% of them singletons. The origin of this receptor is a woman at least 80 years old in good health. V and J are TRBV6-6 and TRBJ2-4, with TRBD2 as a possible D gene (7 bases). The DNA end lines up better with TRBJ2-5; the J call may be wrong. Sequences were obtained from blood. The CDR3 reads CASSYFPARGGETQYF. Written as DNA, the CDR3 is TGTGCCAGCAGTTACTTCCCGGCGAGGGGGGGAGAGACCCAGTACTTC.